The T cell receptor beta chain under discussion was sequenced for a study of blood T cells in healthy people across ages. As regards this clonotype: Its antigen is as yet unknown.

A J-beta primer mix and a sample-barcoded 5' primer were used in a second PCR of about 6 to 12 cycles. Using its own MiXCR run on the 5' RACE reads, TCRdb lists one record per CDR3 protein. The repertoire has 700,000 to 850,000 distinct CDR3 sequences, around 36% of them found once; the top ten carry over 10%. Looked up from germline, CDR1 is MNHEY and CDR2 is SVGEGT. This CDR3 comprises 15 residues. Trimming cost V 2 bases and J 6 bases, with 14 bases left between them. Findings and limits, study-wide: Diversity estimates drawn from one million T cells were deemed underestimates. Older age coincided with a roughly linear decline in TCR beta diversity per million T cells.

The chain combines TRBV6-2 or TRBV6-3 with TRBJ2-1; D gene ambiguous. The receptor comes from a man between 18 and 35 years old in good health. The sequenced sample consisted of blood. The CDR3 reads CASSYRTFYSNEQFF. DNA of the CDR3: TGTGCCAGCAGTTACCGGACCTTCTACTCCAATGAGCAGTTCTTC.